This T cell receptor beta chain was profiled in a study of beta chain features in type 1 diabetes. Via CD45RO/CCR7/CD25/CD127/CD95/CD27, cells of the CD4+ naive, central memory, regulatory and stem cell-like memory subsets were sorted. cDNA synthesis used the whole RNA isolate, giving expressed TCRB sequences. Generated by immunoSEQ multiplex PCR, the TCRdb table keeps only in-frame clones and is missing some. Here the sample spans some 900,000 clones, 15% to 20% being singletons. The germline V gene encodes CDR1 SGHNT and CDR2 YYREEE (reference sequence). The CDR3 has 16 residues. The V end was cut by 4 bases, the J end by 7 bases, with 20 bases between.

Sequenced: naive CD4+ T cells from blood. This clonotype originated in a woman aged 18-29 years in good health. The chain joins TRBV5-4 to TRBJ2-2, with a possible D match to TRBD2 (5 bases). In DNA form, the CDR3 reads TGTGCCAGCAGCCCGTCTCATTCTAGCATCGGCGGGGAGCTGTTTTTT. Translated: CASSPSHSSIGGELFF.